What follows is one TCR beta chain and its context. These data originate in a study of blood T cell repertoires in COVID-19. Germline CDR1 reads MDHEN; CDR2 reads SYDVKM. The CDR3 has 16 amino acids. Trimming cost V 3 bases and J 7 bases; bases outside gene matches: 10. Clones were sequenced by immunoSEQ multiplex PCR, and TCRdb holds only the in-frame ones, with some missing. The sample consists of 290,000 or so clones, approximately 90% of them appearing once. This sequence originates from a young man with active or convalescent COVID-19. The genes are TRBV28 and TRBJ2-1, with 9 bases lining up with TRBD2. Material: peripheral blood. The CDR3 loop reads CASSLEVAGVRNEQFF. In nucleotides, the CDR3 is TGTGCCAGCAGTTTGGAGGTAGCGGGAGTGAGGAATGAGCAGTTCTTC.